One and the same sample provided the 16 T cell receptor beta chains below, sequenced in a study of T cell responses to AZD1222 COVID-19 vaccine. The data were produced by immunoSEQ multiplex PCR, yet TCRdb's version contains in-frame clones alone and is incomplete. The repertoire has 95,000 to 150,000 clones, roughly 87% of them found once; the top ten carry roughly 10%. This specimen was peripheral blood, taken on day 0 of AZD1222 vaccination. These receptors originate from an adult in good health.

The chain couples TRBV4-2 to TRBJ2-5; 9 nucleotides line up with TRBD1. Per germline, CDR1 LGHNA and CDR2 YNFKEQ. V was pared by 4 bases and J by 5 bases, with 11 bases of the junction left unmatched. This CDR3 comprises 16 residues. The CDR3 DNA reads TGTGCCAGCAGCCGAGCCGACAGGGGGGATCGGGAGACCCAGTACTTC. This encodes CASSRADRGDRETQYF.

The V gene is TRBV4-2, the J gene TRBJ1-4, with 8 bases fitting TRBD1. Germline V CDR1 and CDR2: LGHNA, YNFKEQ. The V segment lost 4 bases and the J segment 7 bases; nucleotides outside the gene matches: 14. This CDR3 comprises 17 residues. The CDR3 DNA reads TGTGCCAGCAGCCGAGGTGTCGTCGGCAGGGGGCCTGAAAAACTGTTTTTT. Its protein product is CASSRGVVGRGPEKLFF.

This sequence joins TRBV5-4 and TRBJ2-2; 7 nucleotides align to TRBD1. Germline values: CDR1 SGHNT, CDR2 YYREEE (reference sequence). The CDR3 totals 18 residues. With 2 bases clipped from V and 4 bases from J, the junction kept 14 bases outside the gene matches. The CDR3 region is CASSFRRDSHLSTGELFF. Here the CDR3 DNA reads TGTGCCAGCAGCTTCCGCCGGGACAGCCATCTCTCCACCGGGGAGCTGTTTTTT.

J is TRBJ1-6 and V is TRBV6-1; D gene unclear. Between the trimmed V and J ends, which lost 2 bases and 6 bases, there was a span of 14 bases. CDR1 is MNHNS, CDR2 SASEGT, per germline. The CDR3 is 16 amino acids. The CDR3 sequence is CASSERSGLVNSPLHF. Written as DNA, the CDR3 is TGTGCCAGCAGTGAACGTTCCGGACTAGTTAATTCACCCCTCCACTTT.

The chain links TRBV9 to TRBJ1-6, with D perhaps TRBD1 (5 bases). This CDR3 contains 15 residues. V was cut by 4 bases and J by 7 bases, with 15 bases left in between. CDR1 is SGDLS, CDR2 YYNGEE, per germline. This chain's CDR3 is CASSLRTGTNSPLHF. In nucleotides, the CDR3 is TGTGCCAGCAGCCTCCGGACCGGGACGAATTCACCCCTCCACTTT.

The J gene is TRBJ2-3, the V gene TRBV27; D unclear. This CDR3 is built from 13 residues. Trimming removed 4 bases from V and 3 bases from J, with 8 bases in between. Germline lookup yields CDR1 MNHEY and CDR2 SMNVEV (reference sequence). Written as DNA, the CDR3 is TGTGCCAGCAGTTCCCGTCGGACAGATACGCAGTATTTT. Encoded protein: CASSSRRTDTQYF.

This chain joins TRBV19 and TRBJ1-4; D might be TRBD1 (5 bases). The CDR3 totals 13 residues. Trimming pared 5 bases from V and 10 bases from J, leaving 14 bases between. Germline CDR1 and CDR2: LNHDA and SQIVND (reference sequence). CDR3 nucleotide sequence: TGTGCCAGTAGTTTGAAGGGGCCGGGAAAACTGTTTTTT. It encodes CASSLKGPGKLFF.

The chain recombines TRBV9 with TRBJ2-7; TRBD2 matches 12 bases. The ends lost 3 bases at V and 6 bases at J; junction bases unmatched: 10. The CDR3 length is 16 residues. Germline V gives CDR1 SGDLS, CDR2 YYNGEE. The CDR3 coding sequence is TGTGCCAGCAGCGGAACGACGGGACTAGCGGGCGTCGAGCAGTACTTC. Residues: CASSGTTGLAGVEQYF.

The chain uses TRBV29-1 and TRBJ2-1; 8 nucleotides line up with TRBD2. Germline V CDR1 and CDR2: SQVTM, ANQGSEA. This CDR3 contains 14 residues. The V segment lost 3 bases and the J segment 5 bases; nucleotides outside the gene matches: 6. The CDR3 DNA sequence: TGCAGCGTTGACGGGGGGGCTCACAACAATGAGCAGTTCTTC. This codes for CSVDGGAHNNEQFF.

The chain has TRBV7-3 and TRBJ1-1, with a weak D call TRBD1 (5 bases). Germline V gene lookup returns CDR1 SGHTA and CDR2 FQGTGA. CDR3 length: 14 residues. V lost 2 bases and J lost 2, with 9 bases in between. As DNA, the CDR3 is TGTGCCAGCAGCTTACTGGGGGAAAACACTGAAGCTTTCTTT. This gives the protein CASSLLGENTEAFF.

CDR3 coding DNA: TGTGCCAGCAGCTTATGGGGGAAAGAGACCCAGTACTTC. This codes for CASSLWGKETQYF. The V gene is TRBV7-3, the J gene TRBJ2-5; D is possibly TRBD1 or TRBD2 (5 bases each). V lost 2 bases, J lost 3 bases, and 7 bases lay in between. The germline V gene encodes CDR1 SGHTA and CDR2 FQGTGA. This CDR3 spans 13 amino acids.

The chain recombines TRBV5-4 with TRBJ2-7, with 11 bases that match TRBD2. The J segment lost 7 bases and the V segment lost 8 bases, leaving 11 bases of the junction unmatched. The CDR3 runs 14 residues. The germline V gene has CDR1 SGHNT and CDR2 YYREEE (reference sequence). The CDR3 coding sequence is TGTGCCAGTAGATTAGCGGGAGGGCCTCGGGAGCAGTACTTC. Its protein product is CASRLAGGPREQYF.

The V gene is TRBV2, the J gene TRBJ1-3; D not resolved. The CDR3 has 17 amino acids. Trimming cost V 4 bases and J 0 bases, with 16 bases left between them. CDR1 and CDR2 from the germline V gene are SNHLY and FYNNEI. The CDR3, as DNA: TGTGCCAGCAGTGTCTCCTTCACTGTACTCTCTGGAAACACCATATATTTT. This codes for CASSVSFTVLSGNTIYF.

The chain has TRBV6-2 or TRBV6-3 and TRBJ2-1, with a tentative D call TRBD2 (6 bases). Germline V lookup: CDR1 MNHEY, CDR2 SVGEGT. This CDR3 has 14 amino acids. V was pared by 0 bases and J by 7 bases, with 10 bases between. CDR3 amino acids: CASSYSREVNEQFF. CDR3 in DNA: TGTGCCAGCAGTTACTCGCGGGAAGTTAATGAGCAGTTCTTC.

The chain uses TRBV5-6 and TRBJ1-3; 7 bases map to TRBD1. CDR3 size: 14 residues. With 4 bases clipped from V and 5 bases from J, the junction kept 6 bases outside the gene matches. The germline gives CDR1 SGHDT, CDR2 YYEEEE. The CDR3 DNA reads TGTGCCAGCAGCGTAGGGACAGTCCGAAACACCATATATTTT. This gives the protein CASSVGTVRNTIYF.

The CDR3 sequence is CASSFGSSYNEQFF. CDR3 nucleotides: TGCGCCAGCAGCTTCGGGTCCTCCTACAATGAGCAGTTCTTC. J is TRBJ2-1 and V is TRBV5-1; D gene uncertain. The CDR3 is 14 residues long. Germline V gene sequence: CDR1 SGHRS, CDR2 YFSETQ. The V end was cut by 2 bases, the J end by 0 bases, with 6 bases between.